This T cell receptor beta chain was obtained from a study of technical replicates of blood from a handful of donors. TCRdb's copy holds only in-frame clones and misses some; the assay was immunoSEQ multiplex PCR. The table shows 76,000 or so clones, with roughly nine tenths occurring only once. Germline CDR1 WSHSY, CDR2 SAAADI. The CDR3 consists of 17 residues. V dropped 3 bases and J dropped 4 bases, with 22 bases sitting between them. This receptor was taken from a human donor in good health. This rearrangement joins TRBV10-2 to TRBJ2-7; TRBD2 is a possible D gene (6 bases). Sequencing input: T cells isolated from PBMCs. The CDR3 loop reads CASSDPPRRDPLYEQYF. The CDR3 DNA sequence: TGCGCCAGCAGTGACCCCCCTAGGAGGGATCCCCTATACGAGCAGTACTTC.